This TCR beta chain was retrieved from a study of CD4 T cells in relation to SARS-CoV-2 and coronaviruses. Looking at the study overall: After 10 to 11 days of antigen culture, PBMC TCR beta CDR3s were sequenced. Controls used an HIV-1 Nef peptide pool or no peptide. Study-level results: SARS-CoV-2-driven expansion was significantly weaker in crossreactive than monoreactive clones.

CDR1 is MGHRA, CDR2 YSYEKL, per germline. V lost 2 bases, J lost 11 bases, and 9 bases stayed unmatched. CDR3 length equals 16 residues. Remarks on this clone: The antigen is not known.

The method was immunoSEQ multiplex PCR; TCRdb's version includes in-frame clones alone and lacks a portion of them. The data show under 25,000 clones, around 80% seen once. Unexposed donor CD4+ T cells date from 2011-2018, before the COVID-19 pandemic. The cells were cultured for approximately 10 days before CD4+ T cells were isolated. The sequence derives from a human donor in good health. V gene TRBV4-1 combines with J gene TRBJ1-4, with 12 bases identical to TRBD1. Sequenced sample: CD4+ T cells from PBMCs, cultured in vitro. CDR3 bases: TGCGCCAGCAGCCAACCGGGACAGGGGGCGAGCTGGAAACTGTTTTTT. Encoded protein: CASSQPGQGASWKLFF.